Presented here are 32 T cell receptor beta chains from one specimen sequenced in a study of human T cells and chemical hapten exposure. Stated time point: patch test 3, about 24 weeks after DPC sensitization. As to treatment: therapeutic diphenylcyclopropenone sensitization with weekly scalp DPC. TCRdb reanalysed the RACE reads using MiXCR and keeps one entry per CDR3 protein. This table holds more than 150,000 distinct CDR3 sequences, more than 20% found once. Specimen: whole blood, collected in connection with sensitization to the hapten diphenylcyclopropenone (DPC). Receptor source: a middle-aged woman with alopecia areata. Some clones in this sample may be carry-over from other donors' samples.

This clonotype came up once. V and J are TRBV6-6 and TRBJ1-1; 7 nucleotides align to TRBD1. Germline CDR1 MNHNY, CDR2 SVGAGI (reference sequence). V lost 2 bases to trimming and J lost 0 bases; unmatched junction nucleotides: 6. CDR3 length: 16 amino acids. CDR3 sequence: CASSYTPGQMNTEAFF. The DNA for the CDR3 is TGTGCCAGCAGTTACACCCCGGGACAGATGAACACTGAAGCTTTCTTT.

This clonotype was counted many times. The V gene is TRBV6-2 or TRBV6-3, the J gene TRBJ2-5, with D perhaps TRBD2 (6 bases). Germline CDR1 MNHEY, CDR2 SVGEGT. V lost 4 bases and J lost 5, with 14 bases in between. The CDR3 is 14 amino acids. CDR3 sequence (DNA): TGTGCCAGCAGTTCCGCGGGACCCGGGGAGACCCAGTACTTC. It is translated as CASSSAGPGETQYF.

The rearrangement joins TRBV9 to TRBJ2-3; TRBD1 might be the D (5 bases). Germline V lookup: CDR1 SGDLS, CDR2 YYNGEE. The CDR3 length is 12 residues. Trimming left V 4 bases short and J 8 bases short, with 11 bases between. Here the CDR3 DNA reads TGTGCCAGCAGCCCAGGGCCCGGTACGCAGTATTTT. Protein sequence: CASSPGPGTQYF.

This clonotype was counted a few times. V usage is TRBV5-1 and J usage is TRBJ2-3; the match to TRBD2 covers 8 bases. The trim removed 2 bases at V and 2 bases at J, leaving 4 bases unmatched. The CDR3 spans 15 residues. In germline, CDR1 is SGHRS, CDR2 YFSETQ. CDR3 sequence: CASSFAGGHTDTQYF. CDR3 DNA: TGCGCCAGCAGCTTCGCGGGAGGCCACACAGATACGCAGTATTTT.

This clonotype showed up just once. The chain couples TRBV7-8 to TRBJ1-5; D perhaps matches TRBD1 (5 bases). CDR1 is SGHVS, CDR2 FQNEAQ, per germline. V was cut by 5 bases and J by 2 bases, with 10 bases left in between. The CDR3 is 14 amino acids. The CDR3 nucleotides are TGTGCCAGCAGCGAGCCGGGGGGCAATCAGCCCCAGCATTTT. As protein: CASSEPGGNQPQHF.

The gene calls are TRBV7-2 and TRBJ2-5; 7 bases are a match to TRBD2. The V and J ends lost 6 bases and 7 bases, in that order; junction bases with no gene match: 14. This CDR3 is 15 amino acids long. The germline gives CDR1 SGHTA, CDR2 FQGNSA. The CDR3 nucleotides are TGTGCCAGCAGTGGAGCTAGCGGCCGCCAGGGGACCCAGTACTTC. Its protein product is CASSGASGRQGTQYF.

The CDR3 nucleotides are TGTGCCAGCAGTGAATGGCTAGCGGGAGTCTACGAGCAGTACTTC. It specifies CASSEWLAGVYEQYF. The chain recombines TRBV6-1 with TRBJ2-7; 10 bases are shared with TRBD2. Germline CDR1 and CDR2: MNHNS and SASEGT. The junction had 4 bases not matched to a gene; V was cut back by 2 bases and J by 3 bases. There are 15 residues in the CDR3.

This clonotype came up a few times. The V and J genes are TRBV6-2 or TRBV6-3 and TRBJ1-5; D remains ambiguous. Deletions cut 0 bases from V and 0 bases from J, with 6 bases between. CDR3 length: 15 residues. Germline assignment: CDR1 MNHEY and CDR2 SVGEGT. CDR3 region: CASSYSGLSNQPQHF. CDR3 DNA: TGTGCCAGCAGTTACTCTGGCCTTAGCAATCAGCCCCAGCATTTT.

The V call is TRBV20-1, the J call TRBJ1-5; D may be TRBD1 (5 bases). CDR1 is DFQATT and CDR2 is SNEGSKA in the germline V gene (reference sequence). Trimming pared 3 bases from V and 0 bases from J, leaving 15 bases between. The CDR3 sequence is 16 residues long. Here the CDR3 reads CSASPHRGYSNQPQHF. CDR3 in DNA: TGCAGTGCTAGCCCCCACCGGGGCTATAGCAATCAGCCCCAGCATTTT.

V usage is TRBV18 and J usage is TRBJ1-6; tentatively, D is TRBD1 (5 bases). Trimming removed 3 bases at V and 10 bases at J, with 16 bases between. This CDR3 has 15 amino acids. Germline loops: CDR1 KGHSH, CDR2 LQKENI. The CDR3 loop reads CASSPSTDLWSPLHF. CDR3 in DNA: TGTGCCAGCTCACCCTCGACAGACCTATGGTCACCCCTCCACTTT.

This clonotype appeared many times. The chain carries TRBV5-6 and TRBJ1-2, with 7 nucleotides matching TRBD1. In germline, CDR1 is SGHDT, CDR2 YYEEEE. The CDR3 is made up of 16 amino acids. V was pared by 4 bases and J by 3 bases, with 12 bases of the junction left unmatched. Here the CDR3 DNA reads TGTGCCAGCAGCCCGGGGAAGAGGGGGCACTACTATGGCTACACCTTC. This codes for CASSPGKRGHYYGYTF. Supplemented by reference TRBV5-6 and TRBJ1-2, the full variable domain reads DAGVTQSPTHLIKTRGQQVTLRCSPKSGHDTVSWYQQALGQGPQFIFQYYEEEERQRGNFPDRFSGHQFPNYSSELNVNALLLGDSALYLCASSPGKRGHYYGYTFGSGTRLTVV.

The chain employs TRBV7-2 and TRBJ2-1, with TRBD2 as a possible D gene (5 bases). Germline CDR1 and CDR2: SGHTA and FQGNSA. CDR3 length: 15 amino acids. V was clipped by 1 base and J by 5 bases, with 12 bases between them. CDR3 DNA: TGTGCCAGCAGCTTAGAGGAGGCGGGCAACAATGAGCAGTTCTTC. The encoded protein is CASSLEEAGNNEQFF.

The DNA of the CDR3 is TGTGCCAGCAGCGTAGGGGGTCGCACTGAAGCTTTCTTT. As protein: CASSVGGRTEAFF. The genes are TRBV9 and TRBJ1-1; D remains unclear. This CDR3 has 13 amino acids. With 0 bases removed from V and 4 bases from J, the gap between germline ends came to 7 bases. From germline, CDR1 is SGDLS and CDR2 YYNGEE.

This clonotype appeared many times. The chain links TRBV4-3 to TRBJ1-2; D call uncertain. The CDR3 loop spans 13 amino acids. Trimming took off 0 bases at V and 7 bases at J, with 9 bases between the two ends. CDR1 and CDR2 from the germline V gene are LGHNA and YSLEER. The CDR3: CASSQEVTSGYTF. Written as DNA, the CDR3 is TGCGCCAGCAGCCAAGAGGTTACGAGTGGCTACACCTTC.

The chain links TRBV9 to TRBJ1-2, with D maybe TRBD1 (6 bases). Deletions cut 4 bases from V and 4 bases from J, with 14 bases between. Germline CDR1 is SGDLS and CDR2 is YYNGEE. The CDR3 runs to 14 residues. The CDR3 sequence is CASSSTGWRYGYTF. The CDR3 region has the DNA TGTGCCAGCAGCTCAACAGGGTGGCGCTATGGCTACACCTTC. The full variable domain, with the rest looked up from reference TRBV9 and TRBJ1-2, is DSGVTQTPKHLITATGQRVTLRCSPRSGDLSVYWYQQSLDQGLQFLIQYYNGEERAKGNILERFSAQQFPDLHSELNLSSLELGDSALYFCASSSTGWRYGYTFGSGTRLTVV.

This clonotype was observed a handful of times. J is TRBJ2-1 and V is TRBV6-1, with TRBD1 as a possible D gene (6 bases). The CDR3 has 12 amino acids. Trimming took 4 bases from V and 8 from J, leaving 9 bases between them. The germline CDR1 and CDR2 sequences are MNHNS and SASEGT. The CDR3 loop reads CASSVTGYEQFF. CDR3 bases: TGTGCCAGCAGTGTAACAGGGTATGAGCAGTTCTTC.

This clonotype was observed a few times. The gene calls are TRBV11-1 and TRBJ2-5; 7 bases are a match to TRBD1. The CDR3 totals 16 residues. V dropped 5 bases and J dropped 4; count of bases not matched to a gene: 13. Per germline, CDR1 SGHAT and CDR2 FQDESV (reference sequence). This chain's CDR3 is CASSRGPTGIVETQYF. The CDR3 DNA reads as TGTGCCAGCAGCAGGGGACCGACAGGGATCGTAGAGACCCAGTACTTC.

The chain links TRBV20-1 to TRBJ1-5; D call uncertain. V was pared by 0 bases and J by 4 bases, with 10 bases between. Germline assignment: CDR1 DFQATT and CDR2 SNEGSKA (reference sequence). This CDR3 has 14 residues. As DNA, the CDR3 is TGCAGTGCTAGAGATCCGGGTAGAAATCAGCCCCAGCATTTT. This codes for CSARDPGRNQPQHF.

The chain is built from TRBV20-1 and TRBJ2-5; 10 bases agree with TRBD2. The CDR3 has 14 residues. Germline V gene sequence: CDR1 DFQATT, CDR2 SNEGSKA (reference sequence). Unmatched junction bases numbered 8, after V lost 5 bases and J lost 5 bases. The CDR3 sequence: CSACGSGRAETQYF. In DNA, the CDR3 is TGCAGTGCTTGCGGCAGCGGGAGGGCCGAGACCCAGTACTTC.

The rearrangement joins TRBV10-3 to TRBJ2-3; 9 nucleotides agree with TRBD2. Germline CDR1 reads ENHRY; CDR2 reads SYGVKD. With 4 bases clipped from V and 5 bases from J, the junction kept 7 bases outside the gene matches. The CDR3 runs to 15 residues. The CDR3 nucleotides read TGTGCCATCAGTGCGTCGACTAGCGGTGAAGATACGCAGTATTTT. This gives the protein CAISASTSGEDTQYF.

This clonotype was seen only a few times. CDR3 DNA sequence: TGCAGTGCTACTAGCGGGAGAGCCTACGAGCAGTACTTC. This gives the protein CSATSGRAYEQYF. V is TRBV20-1 and J is TRBJ2-7; 10 positions agree with TRBD2. Trimming took 4 bases from V and 2 from J; bases not matched to a gene: 2. This CDR3 is 13 amino acids long. Germline V gene data show CDR1 as DFQATT and CDR2 as SNEGSKA (reference sequence).

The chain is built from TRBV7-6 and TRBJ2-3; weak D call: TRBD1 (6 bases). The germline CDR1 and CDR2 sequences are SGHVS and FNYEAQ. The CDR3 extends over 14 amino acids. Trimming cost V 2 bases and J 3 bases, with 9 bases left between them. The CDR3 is CASSLLQGTDTQYF. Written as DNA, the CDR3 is TGTGCCAGCAGCTTACTTCAGGGGACAGATACGCAGTATTTT.

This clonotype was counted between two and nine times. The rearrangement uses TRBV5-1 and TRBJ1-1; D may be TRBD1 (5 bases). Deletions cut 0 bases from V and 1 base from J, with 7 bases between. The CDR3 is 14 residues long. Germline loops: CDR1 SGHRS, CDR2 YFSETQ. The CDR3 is CASSLAGGNTEAFF. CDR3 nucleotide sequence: TGCGCCAGCAGCTTGGCCGGGGGGAACACTGAAGCTTTCTTT.

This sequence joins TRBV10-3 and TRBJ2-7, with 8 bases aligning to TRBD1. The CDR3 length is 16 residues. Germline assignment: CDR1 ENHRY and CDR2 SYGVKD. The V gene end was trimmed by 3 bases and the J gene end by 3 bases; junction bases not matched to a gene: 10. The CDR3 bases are TGTGCCATCAGTGAAACCGGACAGGGAGCCTACTACGAGCAGTACTTC. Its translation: CAISETGQGAYYEQYF.

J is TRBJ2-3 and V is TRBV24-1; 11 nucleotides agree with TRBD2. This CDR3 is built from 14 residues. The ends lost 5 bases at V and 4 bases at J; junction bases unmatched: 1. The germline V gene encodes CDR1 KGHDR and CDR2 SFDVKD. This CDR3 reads CATSGGLAADTQYF. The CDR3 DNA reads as TGTGCCACCAGTGGGGGACTAGCGGCAGATACGCAGTATTTT.

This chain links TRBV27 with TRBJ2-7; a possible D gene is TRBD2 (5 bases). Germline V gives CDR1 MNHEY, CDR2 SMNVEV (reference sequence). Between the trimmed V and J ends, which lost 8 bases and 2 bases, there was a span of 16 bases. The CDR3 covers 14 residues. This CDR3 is CASGMRTDAYEQYF. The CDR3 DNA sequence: TGTGCCAGCGGAATGAGGACTGATGCCTACGAGCAGTACTTC.

CDR3 in amino acids: CATSGPRGAYNEQFF. The CDR3 DNA follows: TGTGCCACCAGTGGTCCCCGGGGCGCCTACAATGAGCAGTTCTTC. This chain joins TRBV24-1 and TRBJ2-1, with D perhaps matching TRBD1 or TRBD2 (5 bases each). V was clipped by 5 bases and J by 2 bases, with 12 bases between them. Germline-derived CDR1 and CDR2 are KGHDR and SFDVKD. This CDR3 has 15 residues.

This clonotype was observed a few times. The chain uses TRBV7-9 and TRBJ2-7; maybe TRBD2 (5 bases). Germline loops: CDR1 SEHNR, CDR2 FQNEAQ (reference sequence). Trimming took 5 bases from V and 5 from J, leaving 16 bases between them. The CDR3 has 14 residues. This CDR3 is CASSPDLGGHEQYF. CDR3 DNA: TGTGCCAGCAGCCCAGACCTGGGCGGGCACGAGCAGTACTTC. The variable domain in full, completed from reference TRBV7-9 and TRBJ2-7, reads DTGVSQNPRHKITKRGQNVTFRCDPISEHNRLYWYRQTLGQGPEFLTYFQNEAQLEKSRLLSDRFSAERPKGSFSTLEIQRTEQGDSAMYLCASSPDLGGHEQYFGPGTRLTVT.

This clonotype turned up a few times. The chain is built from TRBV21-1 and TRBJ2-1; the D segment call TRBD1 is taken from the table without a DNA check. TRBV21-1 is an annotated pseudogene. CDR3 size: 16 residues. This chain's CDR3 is CASSLPGGRPGDEQFF. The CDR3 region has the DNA TGTGCCAGCAGCCTCCCGGGTGGGAGGCCAGGGGATGAGCAGTTCTTC.

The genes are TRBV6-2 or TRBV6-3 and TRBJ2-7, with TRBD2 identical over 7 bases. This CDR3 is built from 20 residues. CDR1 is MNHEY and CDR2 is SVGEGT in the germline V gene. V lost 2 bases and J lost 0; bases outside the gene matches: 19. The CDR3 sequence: CASSYLLLAGDAAISYEQYF. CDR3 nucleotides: TGTGCCAGCAGTTACCTGCTCCTGGCGGGAGATGCCGCCATCTCCTACGAGCAGTACTTC.

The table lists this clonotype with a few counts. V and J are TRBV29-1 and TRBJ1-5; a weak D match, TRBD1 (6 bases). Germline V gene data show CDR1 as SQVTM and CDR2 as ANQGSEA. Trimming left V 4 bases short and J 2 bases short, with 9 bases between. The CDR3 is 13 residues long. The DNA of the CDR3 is TGCAGCGTTGGTAGGGGGGGCAATCAGCCCCAGCATTTT. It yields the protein CSVGRGGNQPQHF.

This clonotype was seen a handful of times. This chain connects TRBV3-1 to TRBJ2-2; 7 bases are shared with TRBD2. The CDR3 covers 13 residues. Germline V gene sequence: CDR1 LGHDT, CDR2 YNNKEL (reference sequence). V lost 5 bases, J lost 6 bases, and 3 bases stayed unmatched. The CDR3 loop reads CASSEGLAGELFF. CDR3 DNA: TGTGCCAGCAGCGAAGGACTAGCCGGGGAGCTGTTTTTT.